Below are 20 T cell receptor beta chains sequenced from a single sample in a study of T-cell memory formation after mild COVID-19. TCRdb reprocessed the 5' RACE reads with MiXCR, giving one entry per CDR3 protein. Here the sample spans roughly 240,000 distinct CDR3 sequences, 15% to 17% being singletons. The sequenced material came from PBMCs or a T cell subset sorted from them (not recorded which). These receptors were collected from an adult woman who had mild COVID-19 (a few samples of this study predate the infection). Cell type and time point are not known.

CDR3 nucleotide sequence: TGTGCCAGCAGCAGACCCGGGCCCAAAGGCAATGAGCAGTTCTTC. This sequence encodes CASSRPGPKGNEQFF. The V call is TRBV11-2, the J call TRBJ2-1, with D hard to call. Germline V gives CDR1 SGHAT, CDR2 FQNNGV. Trimming shortened V by 5 bases and J by 6 bases, and 17 bases separated the two germline ends. The CDR3 extends over 15 amino acids.

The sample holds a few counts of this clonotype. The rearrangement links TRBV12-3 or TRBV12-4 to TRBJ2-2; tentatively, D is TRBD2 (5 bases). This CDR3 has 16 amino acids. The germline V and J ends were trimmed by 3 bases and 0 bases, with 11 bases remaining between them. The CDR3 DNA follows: TGTGCCAGCAGTTTTTCAGGAGGCACGAACACCGGGGAGCTGTTTTTT. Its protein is CASSFSGGTNTGELFF.

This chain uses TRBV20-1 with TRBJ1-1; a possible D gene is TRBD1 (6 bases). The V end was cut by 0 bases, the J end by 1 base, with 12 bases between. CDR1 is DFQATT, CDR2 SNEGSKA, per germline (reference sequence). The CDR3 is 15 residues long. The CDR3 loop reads CSARDQTGQNTEAFF. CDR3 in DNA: TGCAGTGCTAGAGATCAAACAGGGCAGAACACTGAAGCTTTCTTT.

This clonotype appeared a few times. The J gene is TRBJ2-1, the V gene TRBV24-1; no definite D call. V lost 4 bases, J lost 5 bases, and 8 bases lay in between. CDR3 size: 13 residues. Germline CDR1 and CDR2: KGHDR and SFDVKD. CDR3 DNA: TGTGCCACCAGTGAGGGTAGCAACAATGAGCAGTTCTTC. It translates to CATSEGSNNEQFF.

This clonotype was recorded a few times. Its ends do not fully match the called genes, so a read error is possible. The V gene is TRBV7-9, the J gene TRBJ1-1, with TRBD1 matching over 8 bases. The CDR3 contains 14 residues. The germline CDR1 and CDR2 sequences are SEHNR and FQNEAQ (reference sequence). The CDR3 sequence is CVSSFDRGSAEAFF. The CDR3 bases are TGTGTCAGCAGCTTCGACAGGGGTTCAGCTGAAGCTTTCTTT.

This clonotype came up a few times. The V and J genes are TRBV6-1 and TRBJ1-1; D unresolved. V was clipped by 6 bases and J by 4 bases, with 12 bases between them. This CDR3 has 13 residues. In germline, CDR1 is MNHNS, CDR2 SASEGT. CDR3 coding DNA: TGTGCCAGCAGGGGAGCCTCGTCCACTGAAGCTTTCTTT. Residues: CASRGASSTEAFF.

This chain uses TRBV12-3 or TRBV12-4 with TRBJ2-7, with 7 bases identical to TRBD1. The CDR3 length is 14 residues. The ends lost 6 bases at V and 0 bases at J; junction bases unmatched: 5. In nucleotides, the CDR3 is TGTGCCAGCAGACATACAGGGGTCTCCTACGAGCAGTACTTC. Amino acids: CASRHTGVSYEQYF.

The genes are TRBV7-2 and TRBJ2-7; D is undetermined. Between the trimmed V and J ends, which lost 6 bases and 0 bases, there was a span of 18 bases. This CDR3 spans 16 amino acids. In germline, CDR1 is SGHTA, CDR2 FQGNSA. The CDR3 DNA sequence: TGTGCCAGCAGTCTAAACGCTCGTCGGGTCTCCTACGAGCAGTACTTC. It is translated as CASSLNARRVSYEQYF.

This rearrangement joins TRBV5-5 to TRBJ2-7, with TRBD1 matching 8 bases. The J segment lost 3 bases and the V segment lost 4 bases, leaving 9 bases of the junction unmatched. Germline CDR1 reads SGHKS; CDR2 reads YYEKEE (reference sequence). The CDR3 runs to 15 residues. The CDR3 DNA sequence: TGTGCCAGCAGCGTGGGACAGGCCACCCTCTACGAGCAGTACTTC. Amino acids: CASSVGQATLYEQYF.

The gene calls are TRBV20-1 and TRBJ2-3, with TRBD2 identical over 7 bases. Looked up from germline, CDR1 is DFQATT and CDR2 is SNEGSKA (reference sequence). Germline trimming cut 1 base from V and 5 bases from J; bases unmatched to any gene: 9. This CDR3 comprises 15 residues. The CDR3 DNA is TGCAGTGCTAGAGGGACTAGTAGGTTGGGAGATACGCAGTATTTT. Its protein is CSARGTSRLGDTQYF.

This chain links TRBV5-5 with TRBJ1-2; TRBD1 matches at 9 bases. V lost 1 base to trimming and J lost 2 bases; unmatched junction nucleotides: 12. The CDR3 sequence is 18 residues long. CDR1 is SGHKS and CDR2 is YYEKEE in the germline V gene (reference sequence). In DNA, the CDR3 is TGTGCCAGCAGCTTGTCATTGGGGAACAGGGGGCGGAACTATGGCTACACCTTC. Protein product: CASSLSLGNRGRNYGYTF.

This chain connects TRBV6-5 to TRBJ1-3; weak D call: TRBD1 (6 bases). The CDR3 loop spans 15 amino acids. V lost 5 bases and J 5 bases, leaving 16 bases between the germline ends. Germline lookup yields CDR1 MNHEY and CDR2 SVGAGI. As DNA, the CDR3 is TGTGCCAGCAGTAGGGGGGACCGCCGGAGAAACACCATATATTTT. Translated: CASSRGDRRRNTIYF.

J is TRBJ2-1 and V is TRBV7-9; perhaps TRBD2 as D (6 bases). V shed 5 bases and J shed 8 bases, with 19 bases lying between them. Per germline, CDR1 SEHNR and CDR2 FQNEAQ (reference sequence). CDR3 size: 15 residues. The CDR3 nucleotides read TGTGCCAGCAGCCCTTCCGGGAGCTGGGTTGATGAGCAGTTCTTC. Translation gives CASSPSGSWVDEQFF.

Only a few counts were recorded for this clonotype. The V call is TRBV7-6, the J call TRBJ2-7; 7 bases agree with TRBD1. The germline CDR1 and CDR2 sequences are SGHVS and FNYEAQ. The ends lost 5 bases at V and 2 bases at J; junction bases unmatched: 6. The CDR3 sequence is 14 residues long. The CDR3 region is CASSPWDSPYEQYF. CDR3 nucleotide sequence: TGTGCCAGCAGCCCCTGGGACAGCCCCTACGAGCAGTACTTC.

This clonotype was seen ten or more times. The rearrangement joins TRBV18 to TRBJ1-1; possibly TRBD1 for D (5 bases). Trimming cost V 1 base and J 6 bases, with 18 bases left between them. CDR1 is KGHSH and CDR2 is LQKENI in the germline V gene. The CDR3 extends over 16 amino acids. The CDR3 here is CASSPLGGAVLAEAFF. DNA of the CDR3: TGTGCCAGCTCACCACTCGGCGGGGCCGTTCTCGCTGAAGCTTTCTTT. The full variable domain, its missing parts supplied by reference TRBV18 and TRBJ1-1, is NAGVMQNPRHLVRRRGQEARLRCSPMKGHSHVYWYRQLPEEGLKFMVYLQKENIIDESGMPKERFSAEFPKEGPSILRIQQVVRGDSAAYFCASSPLGGAVLAEAFFGQGTRLTVV.

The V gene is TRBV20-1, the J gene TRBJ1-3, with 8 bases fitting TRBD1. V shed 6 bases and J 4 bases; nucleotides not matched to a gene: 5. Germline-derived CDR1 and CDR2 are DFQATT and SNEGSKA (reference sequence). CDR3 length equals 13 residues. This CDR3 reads CSAPTGVGNTIYF. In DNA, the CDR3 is TGCAGTGCGCCGACAGGGGTCGGAAACACCATATATTTT.

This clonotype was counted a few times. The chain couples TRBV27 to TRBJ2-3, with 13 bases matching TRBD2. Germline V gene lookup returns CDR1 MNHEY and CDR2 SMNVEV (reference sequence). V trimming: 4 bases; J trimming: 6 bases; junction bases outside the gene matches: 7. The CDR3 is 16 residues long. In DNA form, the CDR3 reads TGTGCCAGCAGTTCCCTACTAGCGGGAGGGGCTGATACGCAGTATTTT. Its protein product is CASSSLLAGGADTQYF.

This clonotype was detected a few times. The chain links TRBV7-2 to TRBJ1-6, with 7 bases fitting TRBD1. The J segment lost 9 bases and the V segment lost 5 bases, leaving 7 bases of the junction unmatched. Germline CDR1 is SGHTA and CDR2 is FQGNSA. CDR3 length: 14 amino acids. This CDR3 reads CASSARQGGSPLHF. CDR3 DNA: TGTGCCAGCAGCGCCCGACAGGGAGGTTCACCCCTCCACTTT.

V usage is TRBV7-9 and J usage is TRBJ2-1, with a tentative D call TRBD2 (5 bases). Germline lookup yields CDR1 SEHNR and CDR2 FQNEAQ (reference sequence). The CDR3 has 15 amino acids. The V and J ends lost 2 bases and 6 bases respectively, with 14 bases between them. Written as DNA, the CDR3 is TGTGCCAGCAGCTTATGGGCCGCGGGCGGCAATGAGCAGTTCTTC. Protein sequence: CASSLWAAGGNEQFF. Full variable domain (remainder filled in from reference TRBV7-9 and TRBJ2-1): DTGVSQNPRHKITKRGQNVTFRCDPISEHNRLYWYRQTLGQGPEFLTYFQNEAQLEKSRLLSDRFSAERPKGSFSTLEIQRTEQGDSAMYLCASSLWAAGGNEQFFGPGTRLTVL.

Here the CDR3 reads CASSHGGFTGELFF. The DNA for the CDR3 is TGCGCCAGCAGCCATGGCGGGTTCACCGGGGAGCTGTTTTTT. This chain uses TRBV5-1 with TRBJ2-2; maybe TRBD2 (5 bases). There are 14 residues in the CDR3. V lost 4 bases, J lost 4 bases, and 11 bases lay in between. Germline CDR1 SGHRS, CDR2 YFSETQ.